This T cell receptor (beta chain) appears in the sequencing data of a study of control samples from healthy donors and cancer patients. The CDR3 totals 17 residues. Germline V gene sequence: CDR1 SGHAT, CDR2 FQNNGV. With 4 bases clipped from V and 2 bases from J, the junction kept 7 bases outside the gene matches. Sequencing was performed with immunoSEQ multiplex PCR; in TCRdb, only in-frame clones are kept and a portion is missing. The profile shows 120,000 or so clones, roughly 90% of them singletons. Sequenced sample: PBMCs. The rearrangement joins TRBV11-2 to TRBJ2-3; 12 bases line up with TRBD2. This clonotype was obtained from a woman aged 60-75 years with lung cancer. The CDR3 DNA follows: TGTGCCAGCAGCTCACTGACTAGCGGGGGAATCACAGATACGCAGTATTTT. This encodes CASSSLTSGGITDTQYF. Drawing the rest from reference TRBV11-2 and TRBJ2-3, the complete variable domain is EAGVAQSPRYKIIEKRQSVAFWCNPISGHATLYWYQQILGQGPKLLIQFQNNGVVDDSQLPKDRFSAERLKGVDSTLKIQPAKLEDSAVYLCASSSLTSGGITDTQYFGPGTRLTVL.